The 32 T cell receptor beta chains below were found in one sample sequenced in a study of control samples from healthy donors and cancer patients. Generated by immunoSEQ multiplex PCR, the TCRdb table keeps only in-frame clones and is missing some. Of about 89,000 clones in the sample, more than 75% were seen once. Sequenced: blood. The receptors here all came from a woman between 40 and 50 years old in good health.

V usage is TRBV6-5 and J usage is TRBJ2-2, with 8 bases that match TRBD1. From germline, CDR1 is MNHEY and CDR2 SVGAGI. This CDR3 has 14 residues. Losses at the gene ends were 8 bases for V and 1 base for J; bases not matched to a gene: 3. The chain's CDR3 is CASAGTGNTGELFF. As DNA, the CDR3 is TGTGCCAGCGCCGGGACAGGGAACACCGGGGAGCTGTTTTTT.

This chain connects TRBV5-6 to TRBJ1-2, with D tentatively TRBD1 (5 bases). There are 14 residues in the CDR3. Germline CDR1 is SGHDT and CDR2 is YYEEEE. V lost 4 bases and J lost 4, with 14 bases in between. The DNA of the CDR3 is TGTGCCAGCAGCGGAACAGGCGGTGGCTATGGCTACACCTTC. It yields the protein CASSGTGGGYGYTF.

This clone has only a few counts. The V and J genes are TRBV19 and TRBJ2-1; D remains ambiguous. Trimming cost V 4 bases and J 3 bases, with 7 bases left between them. The CDR3 has 13 amino acids. Germline-derived CDR1 and CDR2 are LNHDA and SQIVND (reference sequence). The CDR3 region is CASSKARYNEQFF. The DNA for the CDR3 is TGTGCCAGTAGTAAGGCCCGCTACAATGAGCAGTTCTTC. Full variable domain (rest looked up from reference TRBV19 and TRBJ2-1): DGGITQSPKYLFRKEGQNVTLSCEQNLNHDAMYWYRQDPGQGLRLIYYSQIVNDFQKGDIAEGYSVSREKKESFPLTVTSAQKNPTAFYLCASSKARYNEQFFGPGTRLTVL.

The chain combines TRBV3-1 (or the pseudogene TRBV3-2) with TRBJ2-3, with 10 bases matching TRBD2. With V trimmed by 2 bases and J by 4 bases, 12 bases remained unmatched. The CDR3 covers 18 residues. The germline V gene encodes CDR1 LGHDT and CDR2 YNNKEL (reference sequence). The chain's CDR3 is CASSQQSSERGGPDTQYF. In nucleotides, the CDR3 is TGTGCCAGCAGCCAACAATCGTCAGAGCGGGGGGGCCCAGATACGCAGTATTTT.

Points on this clone: The sample has other DNA sequences that encode this CDR3 too. The V gene is TRBV12-3 or TRBV12-4, the J gene TRBJ1-2; D gene uncertain. CDR3 length equals 11 residues. The V end was cut by 4 bases, the J end by 7 bases, with 7 bases between. CDR3 in DNA: TGTGCCAGCAGTTATGGCGGTGGCTACACCTTC. Protein product: CASSYGGGYTF.

This rearrangement joins TRBV5-1 to TRBJ1-4; unclear D gene. Germline CDR1 reads SGHRS; CDR2 reads YFSETQ. This CDR3 has 14 amino acids. V was cut by 4 bases and J by 4 bases, with 11 bases left in between. The CDR3 DNA sequence: TGCGCCAGCAGCCCGGGGTCCTTTAATGAAAAACTGTTTTTT. Translated: CASSPGSFNEKLFF. Full variable domain (rest looked up from reference TRBV5-1 and TRBJ1-4): KAGVTQTPRYLIKTRGQQVTLSCSPISGHRSVSWYQQTPGQGLQFLFEYFSETQRNKGNFPGRFSGRQFSNSRSEMNVSTLELGDSALYLCASSPGSFNEKLFFGSGTQLSVL.

The chain links TRBV7-2 to TRBJ2-7, with 11 bases fitting TRBD2. The CDR3 covers 15 residues. Per the germline V gene, CDR1 is SGHTA and CDR2 is FQGNSA. V was clipped by 3 bases and J by 3 bases; unmatched bases: 4. DNA of the CDR3: TGTGCCAGCAGCTTCCCTAGCGGGGGGATCTACGAGCAGTACTTC. Its protein is CASSFPSGGIYEQYF.

The chain links TRBV7-2 to TRBJ2-6; 8 positions match TRBD2. The CDR3 covers 15 residues. The V gene end was trimmed by 7 bases and the J gene end by 2 bases; junction bases not matched to a gene: 4. Germline V CDR1 and CDR2: SGHTA, FQGNSA. CDR3 in amino acids: CASTGGGTGANVLTF. CDR3 DNA sequence: TGTGCCAGCACGGGCGGGGGGACTGGGGCCAACGTCCTGACTTTC.

The CDR3 is CASSRRTSGVSDTQYF. CDR3 nucleotide sequence: TGTGCCAGTAGTCGACGTACTAGCGGGGTTTCAGATACGCAGTATTTT. J is TRBJ2-3 and V is TRBV19; 10 bases map to TRBD2. V was clipped by 5 bases and J by 4 bases; unmatched bases: 9. This CDR3 has 16 residues. CDR1 and CDR2 from the germline V gene are LNHDA and SQIVND (reference sequence).

The J gene is TRBJ1-1, the V gene TRBV7-2, with TRBD1 identical over 7 bases. J was trimmed by 1 base and V by 5 bases; bases with no gene match: 4. Germline-derived CDR1 and CDR2 are SGHTA and FQGNSA. CDR3 length equals 14 residues. The CDR3, as DNA: TGTGCCAGCAGCCCCGGGACAGCGAACACTGAAGCTTTCTTT. As protein: CASSPGTANTEAFF.

The CDR3 nucleotides are TGTGCCAGCAGTGAAGCGCTCGGGGGGCTCGATGAGCAGTTCTTC. This sequence encodes CASSEALGGLDEQFF. The rearrangement links TRBV6-1 to TRBJ2-1, with D perhaps TRBD2 (7 bases). Per germline, CDR1 MNHNS and CDR2 SASEGT. Trimming pared 0 bases from V and 8 bases from J, leaving 14 bases between. The length of the CDR3 is 15 residues.

This chain uses TRBV13 with TRBJ1-1; 10 positions match TRBD1. Per the germline V gene, CDR1 is PRHDT and CDR2 is FYEKMQ (reference sequence). This CDR3 has 16 amino acids. V shed 4 bases, J shed 3 bases, and the junction held 8 bases outside the gene matches. This chain's CDR3 is CASSSPGQGFDTEAFF. CDR3 nucleotide sequence: TGTGCCAGCAGCTCCCCGGGACAGGGGTTTGACACTGAAGCTTTCTTT.

Only one count was recorded for this clone. The CDR3 DNA reads TGCGCCAGCAGCCAAGTCCTCTCGGACAGGACCTACGAGCAGTACTTC. Amino acid sequence: CASSQVLSDRTYEQYF. V usage is TRBV4-3 and J usage is TRBJ2-7, with 7 bases identical to TRBD1. This CDR3 is built from 16 residues. The V segment lost 1 base and the J segment 2 bases; nucleotides outside the gene matches: 8. Germline CDR1 is LGHNA and CDR2 is YSLEER.

V and J are TRBV7-9 and TRBJ2-3, with 10 bases matching TRBD2. Germline lookup yields CDR1 SEHNR and CDR2 FQNEAQ (reference sequence). This CDR3 region has 16 residues. The junction had 3 bases not matched to a gene; V was cut back by 3 bases and J by 0 bases. In DNA form, the CDR3 reads TGTGCCAGCAGCTTGGCTAGCGGGGGAAGCACAGATACGCAGTATTTT. Protein product: CASSLASGGSTDTQYF.

J is TRBJ1-1 and V is TRBV18, with TRBD1 matching over 7 bases. The germline CDR1 and CDR2 sequences are KGHSH and LQKENI. The CDR3 sequence is 14 residues long. The V and J ends lost 3 bases and 1 base, in that order; junction bases with no gene match: 2. The CDR3 DNA reads TGTGCCAGCTCACCGGGGACAGCGAACACTGAAGCTTTCTTT. As protein: CASSPGTANTEAFF.

In its sample, this clone was seen once. The chain recombines TRBV27 with TRBJ2-7; 9 bases map to TRBD1. CDR3 length: 14 residues. V was clipped by 6 bases and J by 5 bases; unmatched bases: 8. Looked up from germline, CDR1 is MNHEY and CDR2 is SMNVEV (reference sequence). The CDR3 protein is CASRKTGGRNEQYF. The CDR3 DNA reads as TGTGCCAGCAGGAAAACAGGGGGCAGGAACGAGCAGTACTTC.

The J gene is TRBJ2-7, the V gene TRBV18; D is possibly TRBD1 (5 bases). From germline, CDR1 is KGHSH and CDR2 LQKENI. The CDR3 runs to 14 residues. V shed 2 bases and J shed 3 bases, with 11 bases lying between them. The CDR3 DNA is TGTGCCAGCTCACCAGATTTTCAGGGCTACGAGCAGTACTTC. This encodes CASSPDFQGYEQYF.

DNA of the CDR3: TGTGCCAGCAGTGCCCGGATATCACAGGGTAGTGAAGCTTTCTTT. This codes for CASSARISQGSEAFF. The chain links TRBV25-1 to TRBJ1-1; maybe TRBD1 (6 bases). The germline V and J ends were trimmed by 4 bases and 7 bases, with 19 bases remaining between them. This CDR3 region has 15 residues. CDR1 and CDR2 (germline): MGHDK, SYGVNS.

This chain joins TRBV7-2 and TRBJ1-6, with D hard to call. The germline V gene has CDR1 SGHTA and CDR2 FQGNSA. Deletions cut 5 bases from V and 0 bases from J, with 14 bases between. The CDR3 runs 17 residues. This CDR3 reads CASSGEPENSYNSPLHF. CDR3 sequence (DNA): TGTGCCAGCAGCGGAGAACCCGAGAACTCCTATAATTCACCCCTCCACTTT.

This clone was detected a few times. The V gene is TRBV20-1, the J gene TRBJ2-5; 9 bases map to TRBD1. The CDR3 is made up of 13 amino acids. Germline lookup yields CDR1 DFQATT and CDR2 SNEGSKA (reference sequence). The trim removed 3 bases at V and 5 bases at J, leaving 4 bases unmatched. In nucleotides, the CDR3 is TGCAGTGCTAGTGGGACAGGGACTGAGACCCAGTACTTC. It translates to CSASGTGTETQYF.

The gene calls are TRBV6-2 or TRBV6-3 and TRBJ1-5; no clear D gene. From germline, CDR1 is MNHEY and CDR2 SVGEGT. Trimming cost V 6 bases and J 6 bases, with 18 bases left between them. This CDR3 is built from 15 residues. The CDR3 loop is CASSRTGPGFQPQHF. The CDR3, as DNA: TGTGCCAGCAGCCGAACCGGACCGGGGTTTCAGCCCCAGCATTTT.

V usage is TRBV19 and J usage is TRBJ1-5; tentative D call: TRBD1 (6 bases). V was shortened by 4 bases and J by 7 bases, with 8 bases between the two germline ends. The germline V gene encodes CDR1 LNHDA and CDR2 SQIVND (reference sequence). This CDR3 comprises 12 residues. CDR3 sequence (DNA): TGTGCCAGTAGTACAGGGGCACAGCCCCAGCATTTT. Translating it yields CASSTGAQPQHF.

CDR3 sequence: CASSPSGTGYEQYF. The CDR3, as DNA: TGTGCCAGCAGCCCTTCCGGGACAGGCTACGAGCAGTACTTC. The chain recombines TRBV5-4 with TRBJ2-7; 8 nucleotides match TRBD1. The CDR3 has 14 residues. The germline CDR1 and CDR2 sequences are SGHNT and YYREEE (reference sequence). Losses at the gene ends were 4 bases for V and 3 bases for J; bases not matched to a gene: 6.

The V and J genes are TRBV5-1 and TRBJ2-5, with D perhaps TRBD1 (6 bases). The CDR3 runs 17 residues. Trimming pared 4 bases from V and 0 bases from J, leaving 19 bases between. Germline CDR1 and CDR2: SGHRS and YFSETQ. CDR3 residues: CASSGGRTVAYQETQYF. CDR3 DNA sequence: TGCGCCAGCAGCGGCGGGCGGACAGTCGCTTACCAAGAGACCCAGTACTTC. The full variable domain, its missing parts supplied by reference TRBV5-1 and TRBJ2-5, is KAGVTQTPRYLIKTRGQQVTLSCSPISGHRSVSWYQQTPGQGLQFLFEYFSETQRNKGNFPGRFSGRQFSNSRSEMNVSTLELGDSALYLCASSGGRTVAYQETQYFGPGTRLLVL.

As for this clone: The junction departs from the called germline gene at one end, perhaps through a read error. The chain has TRBV2 and TRBJ1-1; unclear D gene. CDR3 length equals 13 residues. Germline V CDR1 and CDR2: SNHLY, FYNNEI. The CDR3 region is CASSEGFTGEGFF. CDR3 sequence (DNA): TGTGCCAGCAGTGAGGGATTTACCGGCGAAGGTTTCTTT. The full variable domain, its missing parts supplied by reference TRBV2 and TRBJ1-1, is EPEVTQTPSHQVTQMGQEVILRCVPISNHLYFYWYRQILGQKVEFLVSFYNNEISEKSEIFDDQFSVERPDGSNFTLKIRSTKLEDSAMYFCASSEGFTGEGFFGQGTRLTVV.

J is TRBJ1-1 and V is TRBV29-1; D uncertain. There are 13 residues in the CDR3. Per germline, CDR1 SQVTM and CDR2 ANQGSEA. V dropped 6 bases and J dropped 3 bases, with 14 bases sitting between them. The CDR3 DNA follows: TGCAGCGTCGTCCGGGCTGCTTACACTGAAGCTTTCTTT. Translation gives CSVVRAAYTEAFF.

CDR3 protein: CASSPPGTSGDTQYF. The DNA for the CDR3 is TGTGCCAGCAGCCCACCCGGGACTAGCGGAGATACGCAGTATTTT. The chain joins TRBV5-4 to TRBJ2-3; 11 nucleotides agree with TRBD2. This CDR3 comprises 15 residues. The V and J ends lost 4 bases and 5 bases, in that order; junction bases with no gene match: 6. The germline V gene encodes CDR1 SGHNT and CDR2 YYREEE (reference sequence).

This chain links TRBV7-3 with TRBJ2-3, with 10 positions matching TRBD1. The length of the CDR3 is 15 residues. The V segment lost 5 bases and the J segment 4 bases; nucleotides outside the gene matches: 6. The V gene's germline CDR1 is SGHTA and CDR2 FQGTGA. The CDR3 loop is CASSPTGGPSDTQYF. The CDR3, as DNA: TGTGCCAGCAGCCCGACAGGGGGCCCATCAGATACGCAGTATTTT.

CDR3 sequence (DNA): TGTGCCTGGAGCCCTAGTCCGACAGGGTGGGGTGAAAAACTGTTTTTT. As protein: CAWSPSPTGWGEKLFF. V usage is TRBV30 and J usage is TRBJ1-4; 7 positions agree with TRBD1. CDR1 is GTSNPN, CDR2 SVGIG, per germline (reference sequence). The CDR3 totals 16 residues. Trimming removed 3 bases from V and 7 bases from J; junction bases left unmatched: 14.

The chain joins TRBV3-1 (or the pseudogene TRBV3-2) to TRBJ2-3, with 8 nucleotides matching TRBD2. Unmatched junction bases numbered 9, after V lost 3 bases and J lost 1 base. The CDR3 sequence is 17 residues long. Per germline, CDR1 LGHDT and CDR2 YNNKEL (reference sequence). CDR3 amino acids: CASSQGQPGLGTDTQYF. CDR3 DNA sequence: TGTGCCAGCAGCCAGGGCCAACCGGGACTAGGCACAGATACGCAGTATTTT.

The V call is TRBV4-1, the J call TRBJ1-2; 8 bases line up with TRBD1. CDR1 and CDR2 (germline): MGHRA, YSYEKL. The CDR3 covers 17 residues. The V segment lost 4 bases and the J segment 7 bases; nucleotides outside the gene matches: 17. In DNA, the CDR3 is TGCGCCAGCAGCCGAACCGGGACAGGAGCTTCGGGAACTGGCTACACCTTC. Translated: CASSRTGTGASGTGYTF.

J is TRBJ1-2 and V is TRBV7-2; perhaps TRBD1 as D (6 bases). The germline V and J ends were trimmed by 1 base and 4 bases, with 13 bases remaining between them. The CDR3 extends over 15 amino acids. The V gene's germline CDR1 is SGHTA and CDR2 FQGNSA. The CDR3 protein is CASSLERGRGYGYTF. The DNA of the CDR3 is TGTGCCAGCAGCTTAGAACGGGGCAGGGGCTATGGCTACACCTTC. Drawing the rest from reference TRBV7-2 and TRBJ1-2, the complete variable domain is GAGVSQSPSNKVTEKGKDVELRCDPISGHTALYWYRQSLGQGLEFLIYFQGNSAPDKSGLPSDRFSAERTGGSVSTLTIQRTQQEDSAVYLCASSLERGRGYGYTFGSGTRLTVV.